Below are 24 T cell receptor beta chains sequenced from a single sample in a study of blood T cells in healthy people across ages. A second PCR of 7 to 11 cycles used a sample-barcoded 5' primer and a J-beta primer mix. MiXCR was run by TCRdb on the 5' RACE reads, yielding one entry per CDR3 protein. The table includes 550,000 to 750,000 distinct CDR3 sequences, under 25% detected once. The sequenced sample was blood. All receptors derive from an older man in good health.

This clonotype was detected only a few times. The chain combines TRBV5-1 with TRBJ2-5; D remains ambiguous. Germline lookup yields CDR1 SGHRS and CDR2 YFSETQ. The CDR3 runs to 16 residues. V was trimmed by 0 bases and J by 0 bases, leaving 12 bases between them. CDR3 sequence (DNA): TGCGCCAGCAGCTTGGGAAGTGGTGGGTACCAAGAGACCCAGTACTTC. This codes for CASSLGSGGYQETQYF.

CDR3 nucleotide sequence: TGCGCCAGCAGCCAAGCTGTCGGGACAGACAATGAGCAGTTCTTC. Translating it yields CASSQAVGTDNEQFF. The genes are TRBV4-1 and TRBJ2-1; 7 bases match TRBD1. CDR3 length equals 15 residues. Germline CDR1 MGHRA, CDR2 YSYEKL. The trim removed 1 base at V and 5 bases at J, leaving 5 bases unmatched.

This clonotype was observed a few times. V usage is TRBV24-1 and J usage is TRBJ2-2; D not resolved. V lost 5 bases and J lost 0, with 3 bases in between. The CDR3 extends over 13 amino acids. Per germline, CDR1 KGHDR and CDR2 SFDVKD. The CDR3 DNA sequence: TGTGCCACCAGTGGGTCGAACACCGGGGAGCTGTTTTTT. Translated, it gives CATSGSNTGELFF.

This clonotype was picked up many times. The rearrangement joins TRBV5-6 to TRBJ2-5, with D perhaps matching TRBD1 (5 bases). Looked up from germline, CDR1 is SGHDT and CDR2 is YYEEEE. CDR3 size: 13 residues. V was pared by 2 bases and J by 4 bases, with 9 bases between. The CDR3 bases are TGTGCCAGCAGCTTACTGCAGGGAGAGACCCAGTACTTC. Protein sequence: CASSLLQGETQYF.

The CDR3 sequence is CASSEARTYTEAFF. The CDR3, as DNA: TGTGCCAGCAGTGAGGCCAGGACATACACTGAAGCTTTCTTT. This chain joins TRBV2 and TRBJ1-1, with a tentative D call TRBD1 (5 bases). The CDR3 consists of 14 residues. Per the germline V gene, CDR1 is SNHLY and CDR2 is FYNNEI. V lost 3 bases and J 3 bases, leaving 11 bases between the germline ends.

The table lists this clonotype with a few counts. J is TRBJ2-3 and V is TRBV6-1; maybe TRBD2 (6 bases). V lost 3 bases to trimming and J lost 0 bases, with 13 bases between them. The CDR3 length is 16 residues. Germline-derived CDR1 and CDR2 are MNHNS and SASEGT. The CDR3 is CASSDGAGSSTDTQYF. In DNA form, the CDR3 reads TGTGCCAGCAGTGACGGGGCGGGATCGAGCACAGATACGCAGTATTTT.

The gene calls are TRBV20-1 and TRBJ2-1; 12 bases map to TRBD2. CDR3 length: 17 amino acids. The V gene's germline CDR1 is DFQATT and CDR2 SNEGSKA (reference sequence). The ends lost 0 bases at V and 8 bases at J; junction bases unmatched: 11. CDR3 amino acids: CSARDHRLAGAGDEQFF. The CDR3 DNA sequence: TGCAGTGCTAGAGATCATAGACTAGCGGGAGCGGGTGATGAGCAGTTCTTC.

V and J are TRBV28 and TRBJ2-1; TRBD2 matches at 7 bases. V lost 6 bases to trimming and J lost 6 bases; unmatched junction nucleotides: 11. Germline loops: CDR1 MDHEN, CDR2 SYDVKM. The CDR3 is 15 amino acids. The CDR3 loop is CASSPGRSGGNEQFF. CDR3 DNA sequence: TGTGCCAGCAGCCCCGGGAGGTCGGGCGGCAATGAGCAGTTCTTC.

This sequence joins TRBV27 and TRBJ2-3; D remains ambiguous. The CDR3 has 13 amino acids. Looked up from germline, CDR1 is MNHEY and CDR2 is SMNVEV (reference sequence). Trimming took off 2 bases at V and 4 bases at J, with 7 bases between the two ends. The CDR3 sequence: CASSLVSPDTQYF. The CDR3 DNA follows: TGTGCCAGCAGTTTAGTTAGCCCAGATACGCAGTATTTT.

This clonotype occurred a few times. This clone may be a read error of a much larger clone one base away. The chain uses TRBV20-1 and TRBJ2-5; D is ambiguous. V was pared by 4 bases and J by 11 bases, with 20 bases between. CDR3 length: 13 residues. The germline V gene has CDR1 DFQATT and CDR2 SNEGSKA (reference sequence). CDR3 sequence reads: CSATPRTSYGQYF. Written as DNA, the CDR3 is TGCAGTGCTACCCCACGAACCAGCTACGGGCAGTACTTC.

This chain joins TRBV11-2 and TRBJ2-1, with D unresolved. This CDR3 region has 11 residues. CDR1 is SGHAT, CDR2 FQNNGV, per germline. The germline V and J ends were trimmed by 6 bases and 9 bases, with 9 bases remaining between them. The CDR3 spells CASRLKREQFF. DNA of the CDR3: TGTGCCAGCAGGCTCAAGCGTGAGCAGTTCTTC. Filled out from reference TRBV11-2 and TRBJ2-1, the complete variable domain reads EAGVAQSPRYKIIEKRQSVAFWCNPISGHATLYWYQQILGQGPKLLIQFQNNGVVDDSQLPKDRFSAERLKGVDSTLKIQPAKLEDSAVYLCASRLKREQFFGPGTRLTVL.

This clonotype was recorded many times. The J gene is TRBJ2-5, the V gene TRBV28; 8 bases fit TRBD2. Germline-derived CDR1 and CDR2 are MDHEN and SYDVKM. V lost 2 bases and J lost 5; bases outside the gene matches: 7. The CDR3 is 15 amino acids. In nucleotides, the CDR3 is TGTGCCAGCAGTTTAGGGACTAGAGGGCAGGAGACCCAGTACTTC. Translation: CASSLGTRGQETQYF.

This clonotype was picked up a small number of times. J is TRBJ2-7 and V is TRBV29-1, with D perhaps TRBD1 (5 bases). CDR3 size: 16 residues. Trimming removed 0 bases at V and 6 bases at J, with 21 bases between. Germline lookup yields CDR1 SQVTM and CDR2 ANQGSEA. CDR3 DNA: TGCAGCGTTGAAGAGGTGGCAGGGTTTGGGTTGGGCGAGCAGTACTTC. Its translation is CSVEEVAGFGLGEQYF.

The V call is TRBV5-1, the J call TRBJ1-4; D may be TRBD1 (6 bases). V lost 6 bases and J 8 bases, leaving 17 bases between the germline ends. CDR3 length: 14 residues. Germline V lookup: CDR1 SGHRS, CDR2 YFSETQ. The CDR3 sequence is CASTVQGNGEKLFF. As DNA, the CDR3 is TGCGCCAGCACCGTACAGGGTAATGGAGAAAAACTGTTTTTT.

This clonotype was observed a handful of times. The chain's CDR3 is CASSPPGLAIQETQYF. CDR3 DNA sequence: TGTGCCAGCAGCCCTCCGGGACTAGCGATACAAGAGACCCAGTACTTC. The chain combines TRBV9 with TRBJ2-5; the match to TRBD2 covers 10 bases. The CDR3 loop spans 16 amino acids. In germline, CDR1 is SGDLS, CDR2 YYNGEE. Trimming cost V 4 bases and J 2 bases; bases outside gene matches: 8.

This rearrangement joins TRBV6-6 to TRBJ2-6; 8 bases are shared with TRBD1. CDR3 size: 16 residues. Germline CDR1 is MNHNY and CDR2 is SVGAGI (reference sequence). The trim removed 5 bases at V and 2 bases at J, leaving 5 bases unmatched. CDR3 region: CASSHNRGTGANVLTF. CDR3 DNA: TGTGCCAGCAGTCATAACAGGGGGACTGGGGCCAACGTCCTGACTTTC.

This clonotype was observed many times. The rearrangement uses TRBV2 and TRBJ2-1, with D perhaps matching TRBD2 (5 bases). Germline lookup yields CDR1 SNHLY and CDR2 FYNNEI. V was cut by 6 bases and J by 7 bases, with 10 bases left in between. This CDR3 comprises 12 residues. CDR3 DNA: TGTGCCAGCAGCGGACTGGAAAATGAGCAGTTCTTC. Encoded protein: CASSGLENEQFF.

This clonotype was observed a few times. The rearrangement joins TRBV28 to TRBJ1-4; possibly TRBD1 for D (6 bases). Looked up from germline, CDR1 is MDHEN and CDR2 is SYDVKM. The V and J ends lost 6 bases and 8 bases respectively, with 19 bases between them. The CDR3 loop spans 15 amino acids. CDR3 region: CASSQGTRAGEKLFF. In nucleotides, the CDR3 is TGTGCCAGCAGCCAGGGGACGAGGGCAGGAGAAAAACTGTTTTTT.

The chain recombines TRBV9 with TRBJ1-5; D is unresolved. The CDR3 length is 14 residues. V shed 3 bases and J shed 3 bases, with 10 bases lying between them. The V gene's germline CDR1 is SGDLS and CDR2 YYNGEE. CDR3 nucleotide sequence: TGTGCCAGCAGCGCGACGGATAACAATCAGCCCCAGCATTTT. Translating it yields CASSATDNNQPQHF. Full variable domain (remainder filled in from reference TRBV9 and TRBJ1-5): DSGVTQTPKHLITATGQRVTLRCSPRSGDLSVYWYQQSLDQGLQFLIQYYNGEERAKGNILERFSAQQFPDLHSELNLSSLELGDSALYFCASSATDNNQPQHFGDGTRLSIL.

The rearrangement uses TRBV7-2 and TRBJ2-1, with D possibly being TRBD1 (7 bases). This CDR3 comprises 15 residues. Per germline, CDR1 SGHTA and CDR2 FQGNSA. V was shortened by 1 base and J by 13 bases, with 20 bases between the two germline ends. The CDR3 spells CASSLGLEGARIQFF. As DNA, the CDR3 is TGTGCCAGCAGCTTAGGTTTGGAGGGGGCGCGGATACAGTTCTTC.

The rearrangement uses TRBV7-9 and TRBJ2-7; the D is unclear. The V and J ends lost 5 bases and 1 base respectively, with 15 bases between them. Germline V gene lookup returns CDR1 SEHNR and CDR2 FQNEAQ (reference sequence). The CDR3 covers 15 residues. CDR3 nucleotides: TGTGCCAGCAGCCCCGACGACGTTCTTTCCTACGAGCAGTACTTC. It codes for CASSPDDVLSYEQYF.

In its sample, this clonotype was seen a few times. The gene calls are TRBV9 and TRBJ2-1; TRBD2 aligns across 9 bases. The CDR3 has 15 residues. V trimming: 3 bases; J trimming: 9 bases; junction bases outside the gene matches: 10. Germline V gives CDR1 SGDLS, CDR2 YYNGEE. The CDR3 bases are TGTGCCAGCAGCGCCCTAGCGGGACTGGGAGGTGAGCAGTTCTTC. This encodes CASSALAGLGGEQFF.

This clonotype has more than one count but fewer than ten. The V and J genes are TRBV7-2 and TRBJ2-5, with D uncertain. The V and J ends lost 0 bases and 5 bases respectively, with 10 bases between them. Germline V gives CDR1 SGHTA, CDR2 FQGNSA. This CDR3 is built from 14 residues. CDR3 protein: CASSLAEGLETQYF. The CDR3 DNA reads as TGTGCCAGCAGCTTAGCGGAAGGTTTGGAGACCCAGTACTTC.

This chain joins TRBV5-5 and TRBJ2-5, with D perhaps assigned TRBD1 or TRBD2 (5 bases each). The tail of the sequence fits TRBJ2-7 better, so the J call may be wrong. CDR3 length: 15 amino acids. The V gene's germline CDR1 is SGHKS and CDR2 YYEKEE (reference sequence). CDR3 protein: CASSLVRDVNYEQYF. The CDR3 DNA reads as TGTGCCAGCAGCTTGGTACGGGACGTAAACTACGAGCAGTACTTC.